A single sample gave rise to the 4 T cell receptor beta chains below, sequenced in a study of T cells after yellow fever vaccination. Via MiXCR, TCRdb re-called the 5' RACE reads, giving one row per CDR3 protein. The profile shows more than 110,000 distinct CDR3 sequences, under 7% of them singletons. Specimen: CD4+ T cells sorted from PBMCs, collected 10 days after the yellow fever booster vaccination. The receptors come from a man aged 30 to 39 who received the YFV17D yellow fever vaccine.

There are many counts of this clonotype. The J gene is TRBJ2-1, the V gene TRBV18; 8 positions match TRBD2. With V trimmed by 2 bases and J by 7 bases, 7 bases remained unmatched. The CDR3 has 15 amino acids. Germline CDR1 reads KGHSH; CDR2 reads LQKENI. The CDR3, as DNA: TGTGCCAGCTCACCAGGCGGGAGGCTAAGGAATGAGCAGTTCTTC. As protein: CASSPGGRLRNEQFF.

This clonotype showed up many times. This chain joins TRBV11-2 and TRBJ2-7; D uncertain. Trimming took 5 bases from V and 7 from J, leaving 12 bases between them. CDR3 length equals 12 residues. CDR1 is SGHAT and CDR2 is FQNNGV in the germline V gene. CDR3 in amino acids: CASSRNGLEQYF. CDR3 sequence (DNA): TGTGCCAGCAGCCGTAACGGGTTAGAGCAGTACTTC.

This clonotype was seen many times. The chain combines TRBV11-2 with TRBJ2-7, with D perhaps matching TRBD2 (5 bases). V shed 11 bases and J shed 0 bases, with 14 bases lying between them. Germline loops: CDR1 SGHAT, CDR2 FQNNGV. CDR3 size: 13 residues. The CDR3: CASAREGSYEQYF. As DNA, the CDR3 is TGTGCCTCCGCCCGAGAGGGCTCCTACGAGCAGTACTTC. Drawing the rest from reference TRBV11-2 and TRBJ2-7, the complete variable domain is EAGVAQSPRYKIIEKRQSVAFWCNPISGHATLYWYQQILGQGPKLLIQFQNNGVVDDSQLPKDRFSAERLKGVDSTLKIQPAKLEDSAVYLCASAREGSYEQYFGPGTRLTVT.

This clonotype was detected ten times or more. The V gene is TRBV13, the J gene TRBJ2-1; D possibly uses TRBD1 or TRBD2 (5 bases each). The CDR3 is made up of 16 amino acids. Trimming took off 8 bases at V and 4 bases at J, with 21 bases between the two ends. Per the germline V gene, CDR1 is PRHDT and CDR2 is FYEKMQ (reference sequence). In DNA form, the CDR3 reads TGTGCCAGCGGTGGAGGCCCGGTGGGGCAATACAATGAGCAGTTCTTC. Its translation: CASGGGPVGQYNEQFF.